This T cell receptor beta chain was found in a study of T cells after yellow fever vaccination. Study-wide points: Peak timing came faster in the weaker secondary response, day 5 versus 15. In post-booster samples, most primary-vaccination clones reappeared (approximately 97% CD4, 70% to 90% CD8). Researchers noted that a small share of clonotypes showed up in both CD4 and CD8 compartments.

This clonotype was detected ten times or more. Its antigen is unknown. Germline V gene lookup returns CDR1 SGHRS and CDR2 YFSETQ. Trimming left V 4 bases short and J 5 bases short, with 17 bases between. The CDR3 covers 15 residues. Production of TCR cDNA was by 5'RACE template switching, which also added a universal primer site and UMIs. TCRdb used MiXCR to reprocess the 5' RACE reads, holding one entry per CDR3 protein. Of approximately 300,000 distinct CDR3 sequences in the sample, around 10% were seen once. The sequenced sample was CD4+ T cells sorted from PBMCs, obtained 45 days after the yellow fever booster vaccination. This sequence originates from a young man who received the YFV17D yellow fever vaccine. The V gene is TRBV5-1, the J gene TRBJ2-3, with a possible D match to TRBD1 (6 bases). The CDR3 bases are TGCGCCAGCAGCCTAGGGGGATTTGGAATAGATACGCAGTATTTT. It yields the protein CASSLGGFGIDTQYF. Full variable domain (outside the CDR3, taken from reference TRBV5-1 and TRBJ2-3): KAGVTQTPRYLIKTRGQQVTLSCSPISGHRSVSWYQQTPGQGLQFLFEYFSETQRNKGNFPGRFSGRQFSNSRSEMNVSTLELGDSALYLCASSLGGFGIDTQYFGPGTRLTVL.